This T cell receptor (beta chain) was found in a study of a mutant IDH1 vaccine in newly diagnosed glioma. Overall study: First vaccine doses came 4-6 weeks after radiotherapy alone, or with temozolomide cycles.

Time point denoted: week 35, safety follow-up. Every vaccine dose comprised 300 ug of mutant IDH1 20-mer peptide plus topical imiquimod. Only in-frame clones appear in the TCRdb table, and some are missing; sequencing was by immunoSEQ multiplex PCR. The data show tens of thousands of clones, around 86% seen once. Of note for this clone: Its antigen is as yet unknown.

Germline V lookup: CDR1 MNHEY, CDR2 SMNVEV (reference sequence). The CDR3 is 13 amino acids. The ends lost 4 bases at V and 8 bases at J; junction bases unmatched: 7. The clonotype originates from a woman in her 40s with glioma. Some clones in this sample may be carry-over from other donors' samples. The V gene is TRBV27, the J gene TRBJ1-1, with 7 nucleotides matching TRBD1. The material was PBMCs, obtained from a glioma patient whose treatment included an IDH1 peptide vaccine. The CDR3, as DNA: TGTGCCAGCAGTTCCCGAGACAGGGTAGAAGCTTTCTTT. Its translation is CASSSRDRVEAFF.